These 18 T cell receptor beta chains originate from one sample sequenced in a study of Graves' ophthalmopathy and Graves' hyperthyroidism. RNA transcripts were the source from which TCR beta CDR3 regions were amplified. HTBI-primed RT-PCR formed the first round, and a multiplex PCR formed the second. A single record per CDR3 protein comes from TCRdb applying MiXCR to the multiplex PCR reads. Altogether about 740,000 distinct CDR3 sequences are present, 40% being singletons, with the ten largest covering 35% to 55%. Sequenced material: peripheral blood. Source of these receptors: an adult man with Graves' ophthalmopathy.

The chain links TRBV29-1 to TRBJ1-4, with TRBD1 matching over 7 bases. J gave up 5 bases and V 7 bases, and 7 bases lay outside the gene matches. This CDR3 spans 13 amino acids. CDR1 is SQVTM and CDR2 is ANQGSEA in the germline V gene. CDR3 in amino acids: CSALTGVNEKLFF. DNA of the CDR3: TGCAGCGCCCTTACAGGGGTGAATGAAAAACTGTTTTTT.

This clonotype has more than one count but fewer than ten. V and J are TRBV20-1 and TRBJ1-6, with no clear D. Germline assignment: CDR1 DFQATT and CDR2 SNEGSKA (reference sequence). Trimming took 5 bases from V and 5 from J, leaving 16 bases between them. This CDR3 spans 15 amino acids. DNA for the CDR3: TGCAGTGCTCAGCCCCCCGGCGGACATAATTCACCCCTCCACTTT. Residues: CSAQPPGGHNSPLHF.

The chain uses TRBV27 and TRBJ1-2, with D possibly matching TRBD1 (5 bases). Trimming stripped 0 bases from V and 5 bases from J, with 10 bases between. The CDR3 covers 14 residues. Germline loops: CDR1 MNHEY, CDR2 SMNVEV (reference sequence). The CDR3 sequence is CASSLSGTIYGYTF. In nucleotides, the CDR3 is TGTGCCAGCAGTTTATCCGGGACCATATATGGCTACACCTTC.

This clonotype was counted ten times or more. The gene calls are TRBV6-6 and TRBJ1-4; the D gene is possibly TRBD1 (5 bases). Trimming took 0 bases from V and 10 from J, leaving 9 bases between them. The CDR3 is 13 amino acids. Per the germline V gene, CDR1 is MNHNY and CDR2 is SVGAGI (reference sequence). CDR3 amino acids: CASSYSEQAKLFF. For the CDR3, the DNA is TGTGCCAGCAGTTACTCTGAACAGGCAAAACTGTTTTTT.

This chain links TRBV7-6 with TRBJ1-3; 7 nucleotides match TRBD1. The germline V gene has CDR1 SGHVS and CDR2 FNYEAQ. There are 15 residues in the CDR3. The junction had 4 bases not matched to a gene; V was cut back by 5 bases and J by 0 bases. The CDR3 nucleotides read TGTGCCAGCAGCGCCGGGACAGACTCTGGAAACACCATATATTTT. The encoded protein is CASSAGTDSGNTIYF.

The table lists this clonotype with many counts. The chain recombines TRBV20-1 with TRBJ1-6; D uncertain. Germline V gene sequence: CDR1 DFQATT, CDR2 SNEGSKA (reference sequence). The CDR3 has 15 amino acids. V lost 0 bases and J lost 14, with 20 bases in between. In DNA form, the CDR3 reads TGCAGTGCTAGAGATACGTGGCAGTTGGGCCCCACCCTCCACTTT. Its translation: CSARDTWQLGPTLHF.

V is TRBV5-5 and J is TRBJ1-2; 7 nucleotides line up with TRBD1. Per the germline V gene, CDR1 is SGHKS and CDR2 is YYEKEE (reference sequence). J lost 7 bases, V lost 0 bases, and 9 bases had no gene match. The CDR3 has 15 residues. The CDR3 coding sequence is TGTGCCAGCAGCTTGGTTTTCAGGGGGGGAGGTGGCTACACCTTC. It codes for CASSLVFRGGGGYTF. Full variable domain (missing parts from reference TRBV5-5 and TRBJ1-2): DAGVTQSPTHLIKTRGQQVTLRCSPISGHKSVSWYQQVLGQGPQFIFQYYEKEERGRGNFPDRFSARQFPNYSSELNVNALLLGDSALYLCASSLVFRGGGGYTFGSGTRLTVV.

The CDR3 region has the DNA TGTGCCAGCTCACCATCCAGGAATTCACCCCTCCACTTT. This codes for CASSPSRNSPLHF. The rearrangement uses TRBV9 and TRBJ1-6; the D is unclear. CDR3 length: 13 residues. V shed 7 bases and J shed 7 bases, with 12 bases lying between them. The germline CDR1 and CDR2 sequences are SGDLS and YYNGEE. The complete variable domain, with remaining parts taken from reference TRBV9 and TRBJ1-6, reads DSGVTQTPKHLITATGQRVTLRCSPRSGDLSVYWYQQSLDQGLQFLIQYYNGEERAKGNILERFSAQQFPDLHSELNLSSLELGDSALYFCASSPSRNSPLHFGNGTRLTVT.

The chain links TRBV7-9 to TRBJ2-7; TRBD2 might be the D (5 bases). Looked up from germline, CDR1 is SEHNR and CDR2 is FQNEAQ (reference sequence). CDR3 length equals 16 residues. V dropped 4 bases and J dropped 5 bases, with 21 bases sitting between them. This CDR3 is CASSWSDQRRAHEQYF. The DNA for the CDR3 is TGTGCCAGCAGCTGGAGCGACCAACGGCGGGCCCACGAGCAGTACTTC.

The chain couples TRBV25-1 to TRBJ2-2; TRBD2 matches at 11 bases. The V segment lost 8 bases and the J segment 6 bases; nucleotides outside the gene matches: 8. The CDR3 is 15 amino acids. Germline lookup yields CDR1 MGHDK and CDR2 SYGVNS. CDR3 amino acids: CASSSTSGKPGELFF. CDR3 bases: TGTGCCAGCTCCTCGACTAGCGGGAAACCCGGGGAGCTGTTTTTT.

The table lists this clonotype with a few counts. V is TRBV9 and J is TRBJ2-7; tentatively, D is TRBD1 (5 bases). The CDR3 extends over 15 amino acids. V lost 7 bases to trimming and J lost 2 bases, with 19 bases between them. CDR1 SGDLS and CDR2 YYNGEE come from the germline V gene. DNA of the CDR3: TGTGCCAGCCCTCCGACAGTCGGCAGGGCCTACGAGCAGTACTTC. Encoded protein: CASPPTVGRAYEQYF.

The chain carries TRBV20-1 and TRBJ2-7; no firm D call. The germline gives CDR1 DFQATT, CDR2 SNEGSKA (reference sequence). Trimming stripped 3 bases from V and 0 bases from J, with 15 bases between. The CDR3 is 15 residues long. Here the CDR3 reads CSASFGRSYSYEQYF. The CDR3 nucleotides are TGCAGTGCTAGTTTTGGCAGATCGTACTCCTACGAGCAGTACTTC.

The table lists this clonotype with a few counts. The chain links TRBV20-1 to TRBJ2-7; the D is unclear. Per the germline V gene, CDR1 is DFQATT and CDR2 is SNEGSKA (reference sequence). V lost 5 bases, J lost 7 bases, and 27 bases lay in between. The length of the CDR3 is 16 residues. The CDR3 DNA is TGCAGTGCTCAGCTGAAAGGGCTGTCCCCGACCGGGGAGCAGTACTTC. This sequence encodes CSAQLKGLSPTGEQYF.

The chain employs TRBV7-8 and TRBJ1-5; TRBD1 is a possible D gene (5 bases). Germline CDR1 is SGHVS and CDR2 is FQNEAQ. This CDR3 is built from 12 residues. V lost 0 bases and J 10 bases, leaving 7 bases between the germline ends. The CDR3 DNA reads TGTGCCAGCAGCTTAGCAGGGGCCCCCCAGCATTTT. It codes for CASSLAGAPQHF.

The chain joins TRBV3-1 to TRBJ2-5; TRBD2 aligns across 10 bases. The germline V gene has CDR1 LGHDT and CDR2 YNNKEL (reference sequence). Trimming removed 1 base from V and 3 bases from J; junction bases left unmatched: 5. The CDR3 has 16 residues. This chain's CDR3 is CASSQGRLAGEETQYF. The DNA for the CDR3 is TGTGCCAGCAGCCAAGGTCGGCTAGCGGGGGAAGAGACCCAGTACTTC.

This chain joins TRBV5-6 and TRBJ1-1, with D possibly TRBD1 on 5 matching bases. Trimming pared 4 bases from V and 4 bases from J, leaving 14 bases between. Germline assignment: CDR1 SGHDT and CDR2 YYEEEE. This CDR3 comprises 14 residues. CDR3 protein: CASSPTALSTEAFF. In DNA form, the CDR3 reads TGTGCCAGCAGCCCGACAGCACTGAGCACTGAAGCTTTCTTT.

The rearrangement uses TRBV7-9 and TRBJ1-1; no clear D. V lost 5 bases to trimming and J lost 4 bases, with 14 bases between them. The V gene's germline CDR1 is SEHNR and CDR2 FQNEAQ (reference sequence). The CDR3 length is 14 residues. CDR3 sequence reads: CASSVEEVGTEAFF. The CDR3 DNA reads as TGTGCCAGCAGCGTTGAAGAGGTGGGCACTGAAGCTTTCTTT.

The chain carries TRBV20-1 and TRBJ1-5; no clear D. The length of the CDR3 is 17 residues. V was pared by 0 bases and J by 0 bases, with 15 bases between. Germline V gene lookup returns CDR1 DFQATT and CDR2 SNEGSKA (reference sequence). CDR3 nucleotide sequence: TGCAGTGCTAGAGAGGCAGCTCCACAATATAGCAATCAGCCCCAGCATTTT. Encoded protein: CSAREAAPQYSNQPQHF.